This entry lists 28 T cell receptor beta chains sequenced from one sample in a study. TCRdb passed the 5' RACE reads through MiXCR, listing each CDR3 protein once. The profile shows 6,500 to 9,000 distinct CDR3 sequences, approximately 67% of them singletons. Sequencing was carried out using tumor-infiltrating naive CD4+ T cells sorted from the breast tumor. Described subset: naive CD4+ T cells, CD4+CD45RA+CD25-. These receptors originate from a female donor with breast cancer.

The V gene is TRBV7-2, the J gene TRBJ2-7; D might be TRBD2 (6 bases). The germline V and J ends were trimmed by 4 bases and 3 bases, with 25 bases remaining between them. This CDR3 has 18 residues. From germline, CDR1 is SGHTA and CDR2 FQGNSA. The CDR3 nucleotides are TGTGCCAGCAGCTCCCGGGGGAATATTCGGGGGTCAAGCTACGAGCAGTACTTC. It translates to CASSSRGNIRGSSYEQYF.

This chain joins TRBV11-2 and TRBJ2-6, with D unresolved. The CDR3 is 20 residues long. V was cut by 1 base and J by 2 bases, with 21 bases left in between. Germline assignment: CDR1 SGHAT and CDR2 FQNNGV. Here the CDR3 reads CASSLGRLRTPTPGANVLTF. In nucleotides, the CDR3 is TGTGCCAGCAGCTTAGGACGCCTGAGGACCCCCACCCCTGGGGCCAACGTCCTGACTTTC. Supplemented by reference TRBV11-2 and TRBJ2-6, the full variable domain reads EAGVAQSPRYKIIEKRQSVAFWCNPISGHATLYWYQQILGQGPKLLIQFQNNGVVDDSQLPKDRFSAERLKGVDSTLKIQPAKLEDSAVYLCASSLGRLRTPTPGANVLTFGAGSRLTVL.

J is TRBJ1-1 and V is TRBV6-1; D not resolved. The germline V gene encodes CDR1 MNHNS and CDR2 SASEGT. The CDR3 has 12 residues. V was clipped by 10 bases and J by 4 bases, with 13 bases between them. Here the CDR3 reads CATAWAGTEAFF. CDR3 DNA sequence: TGTGCCACCGCATGGGCGGGCACTGAAGCTTTCTTT.

The chain carries TRBV7-9 and TRBJ2-7; 9 nucleotides match TRBD2. This CDR3 spans 15 amino acids. With 5 bases clipped from V and 4 bases from J, the junction kept 9 bases outside the gene matches. Per the germline V gene, CDR1 is SEHNR and CDR2 is FQNEAQ (reference sequence). Here the CDR3 reads CASSPALSGGYEQYF. The CDR3 DNA is TGTGCCAGCAGCCCCGCCCTTAGCGGGGGATACGAGCAGTACTTC.

This sequence joins TRBV2 and TRBJ2-6; D is undetermined. V was trimmed by 5 bases and J by 0 bases, leaving 5 bases between them. Germline loops: CDR1 SNHLY, CDR2 FYNNEI. The length of the CDR3 is 14 residues. The CDR3 is CASSQYSGANVLTF. In DNA, the CDR3 is TGTGCCAGCAGTCAGTACTCTGGGGCCAACGTCCTGACTTTC.

To note about this clonotype: The junction departs from the called germline gene at one end, perhaps through a read error. The rearrangement links TRBV7-3 to TRBJ2-1; 8 bases align to TRBD2. Germline lookup yields CDR1 SGHTA and CDR2 FQGTGA. The CDR3 has 16 amino acids. CDR3 amino acids: CACSPQGAGAHNEQFF. CDR3 nucleotides: TGTGCCTGCAGCCCCCAGGGAGCGGGAGCCCACAATGAGCAGTTCTTC.

By its share, this clonotype is medium-sized. The chain links TRBV6-5 to TRBJ1-5; 9 nucleotides match TRBD1. V trimming: 6 bases; J trimming: 5 bases; junction bases outside the gene matches: 11. The CDR3 is 16 amino acids. Germline loops: CDR1 MNHEY, CDR2 SVGAGI. The CDR3 DNA sequence: TGTGCCAGCAGGAGCGGGACAGGGTATTCATATCAGCCCCAGCATTTT. It specifies CASRSGTGYSYQPQHF.

This clonotype was seen only a few times. The V call is TRBV20-1, the J call TRBJ2-7; the match to TRBD2 covers 10 bases. From germline, CDR1 is DFQATT and CDR2 SNEGSKA (reference sequence). The CDR3 runs 14 residues. Trimming at V came to 6 bases and at J to 6 bases, leaving 11 bases not matched to a gene. CDR3 DNA sequence: TGCAGTGCCGCCCCAATAGCGGGGGGTTTCGAGCAGTACTTC. Translated, it gives CSAAPIAGGFEQYF.

This clonotype was observed a few times. This sequence joins TRBV6-6 and TRBJ2-7; unclear D gene. In germline, CDR1 is MNHNY, CDR2 SVGAGI (reference sequence). The CDR3 spans 13 residues. V lost 6 bases and J lost 6, with 15 bases in between. The CDR3, as DNA: TGTGCCAGCAGCGCACCCCCGGGTGGCGAGCAGTACTTC. Its protein product is CASSAPPGGEQYF.

The chain recombines TRBV20-1 with TRBJ2-1; 10 nucleotides match TRBD2. Germline V gene lookup returns CDR1 DFQATT and CDR2 SNEGSKA (reference sequence). After removal of 6 bases from V and 7 bases from J, the junction contained 18 bases not matched to a gene. This CDR3 region has 17 residues. CDR3 sequence (DNA): TGCAGTGCCACGACTAGCGGGTCAGTGGGAGGTAGGAATGAGCAGTTCTTC. Translating gives CSATTSGSVGGRNEQFF.

This clonotype was observed a handful of times. The chain uses TRBV27 and TRBJ2-7; D is ambiguous. The CDR3 length is 17 residues. V was clipped by 1 base and J by 3 bases, with 19 bases between them. CDR1 MNHEY and CDR2 SMNVEV come from the germline V gene (reference sequence). DNA of the CDR3: TGTGCCAGCAGTTTATATGGATTTGGAGTAGCTGTCTACGAGCAGTACTTC. Translated, it gives CASSLYGFGVAVYEQYF.

This chain connects TRBV20-1 to TRBJ1-6; perhaps TRBD1 as D (5 bases). Germline V gives CDR1 DFQATT, CDR2 SNEGSKA (reference sequence). V shed 0 bases and J shed 7 bases, with 13 bases lying between them. CDR3 length: 15 amino acids. CDR3 region: CSARDRGTPNSPLHF. For the CDR3, the DNA is TGCAGTGCTAGAGATCGGGGGACGCCGAATTCACCCCTCCACTTT.

CDR3 DNA: TGCAGTGCAGCAAGGACTGGAACCACCACAGATACGCAGTATTTT. The encoded protein is CSAARTGTTTDTQYF. The genes are TRBV20-1 and TRBJ2-3; maybe TRBD2 (5 bases). This CDR3 comprises 15 residues. Trimming shortened V by 6 bases and J by 2 bases, and 18 bases separated the two germline ends. Germline V gives CDR1 DFQATT, CDR2 SNEGSKA (reference sequence).

The gene calls are TRBV5-1 and TRBJ2-7, with a weak D call TRBD1 (5 bases). In germline, CDR1 is SGHRS, CDR2 YFSETQ. This CDR3 contains 12 residues. The germline V and J ends were trimmed by 2 bases and 6 bases, with 9 bases remaining between them. The CDR3: CASSFGAAEQYF. The CDR3 DNA is TGCGCCAGCAGCTTTGGGGCCGCCGAGCAGTACTTC.

The chain has TRBV9 and TRBJ1-1, with 8 nucleotides matching TRBD1. The CDR3 is 16 residues long. The germline CDR1 and CDR2 sequences are SGDLS and YYNGEE. V trimming: 2 bases; J trimming: 1 base; junction bases outside the gene matches: 7. The CDR3 DNA reads TGTGCCAGCAGCGTGACCCCTGGACAGGGGAACACTGAAGCTTTCTTT. As protein: CASSVTPGQGNTEAFF.

V gene TRBV20-1 combines with J gene TRBJ2-5; D remains unclear. Germline lookup yields CDR1 DFQATT and CDR2 SNEGSKA (reference sequence). The CDR3 contains 15 residues. V was trimmed by 3 bases and J by 3 bases, leaving 17 bases between them. In DNA form, the CDR3 reads TGCAGTGCTAGGTCCCCGGATCTTCGCAAAGAGACCCAGTACTTC. Protein product: CSARSPDLRKETQYF.

V is TRBV24-1 and J is TRBJ1-2, with TRBD1 identical over 9 bases. V dropped 3 bases and J dropped 2; count of bases not matched to a gene: 3. The CDR3 has 15 amino acids. Germline assignment: CDR1 KGHDR and CDR2 SFDVKD. The CDR3 sequence is CATSDGDRVNYGYTF. Written as DNA, the CDR3 is TGTGCCACCAGTGATGGGGACAGGGTAAACTATGGCTACACCTTC.

The sample holds one count of this clonotype. CDR3 in amino acids: CAISESLSGAVEEQFF. CDR3 in DNA: TGTGCCATCAGTGAGTCCCTATCAGGGGCAGTTGAAGAGCAGTTCTTC. V usage is TRBV10-3 and J usage is TRBJ2-1; D is perhaps TRBD1 (6 bases). The CDR3 runs 16 residues. The germline V gene encodes CDR1 ENHRY and CDR2 SYGVKD. V shed 0 bases and J shed 10 bases, with 19 bases lying between them.

The chain is built from TRBV5-1 and TRBJ2-5; D remains unclear. From germline, CDR1 is SGHRS and CDR2 YFSETQ. This CDR3 comprises 15 residues. V lost 0 bases and J lost 2, with 11 bases in between. Here the CDR3 DNA reads TGCGCCAGCAGCTTGGTTGTTGGACCTCAAGAGACCCAGTACTTC. Amino acid sequence: CASSLVVGPQETQYF.

J is TRBJ2-1 and V is TRBV10-1; 8 positions match TRBD2. The germline V gene has CDR1 WNHNN and CDR2 SYGVQD (reference sequence). V shed 5 bases, J shed 5 bases, and the junction held 8 bases outside the gene matches. This CDR3 has 15 amino acids. CDR3 sequence reads: CASSTGTRTNNEQFF. CDR3 DNA: TGCGCCAGCAGTACCGGGACTAGGACCAACAATGAGCAGTTCTTC.

Only a few counts were recorded for this clonotype. The chain combines TRBV9 with TRBJ1-6; the D is unclear. The V gene's germline CDR1 is SGDLS and CDR2 YYNGEE. V lost 0 bases and J 9 bases, leaving 13 bases between the germline ends. The CDR3 contains 15 residues. In nucleotides, the CDR3 is TGTGCCAGCAGCGTAGAGGAGGGTTTGGGTTCACCCCTCCACTTT. The encoded protein is CASSVEEGLGSPLHF.

The sample holds a few counts of this clonotype. The chain joins TRBV7-3 to TRBJ2-5; D might be TRBD2 (7 bases). Trimming shortened V by 4 bases and J by 5 bases, and 11 bases separated the two germline ends. CDR1 and CDR2 from the germline V gene are SGHTA and FQGTGA. This CDR3 spans 13 amino acids. CDR3 sequence (DNA): TGTGCCAGCAGCTCGAGGGGGGGGGAGACCCAGTACTTC. Residues: CASSSRGGETQYF.

The CDR3 DNA follows: TGTGCCAGCGGCCAGGGGGCCTTGACCGGGGAGCTGTTTTTT. Translated, it gives CASGQGALTGELFF. This rearrangement joins TRBV9 to TRBJ2-2; TRBD1 matches at 8 bases. Germline-derived CDR1 and CDR2 are SGDLS and YYNGEE. Trimming at V came to 7 bases and at J to 5 bases, leaving 7 bases not matched to a gene. The length of the CDR3 is 14 residues.

The gene calls are TRBV12-3 or TRBV12-4 and TRBJ2-2, with TRBD1 matching 9 bases. V lost 1 base and J lost 6; bases outside the gene matches: 12. The CDR3 loop spans 18 amino acids. The CDR3 loop reads CASSLDQGQGRVPGELFF. The CDR3 DNA reads TGTGCCAGCAGTTTAGATCAGGGACAGGGTAGAGTGCCCGGGGAGCTGTTTTTT.

The chain carries TRBV12-3 or TRBV12-4 and TRBJ1-1; no clear D. V lost 2 bases and J lost 3, with 7 bases in between. The CDR3 contains 13 residues. CDR3 bases: TGTGCCAGCAGTTTATCCGCCTACACTGAAGCTTTCTTT. It encodes CASSLSAYTEAFF.

This clonotype was picked up a small number of times. The V and J genes are TRBV29-1 and TRBJ1-4, with D unclear. Trimming removed 4 bases at V and 0 bases at J, with 6 bases between. There are 13 residues in the CDR3. Germline CDR1 SQVTM, CDR2 ANQGSEA. The chain's CDR3 is CSVVGTTNEKLFF. The DNA for the CDR3 is TGCAGCGTTGTCGGGACAACTAATGAAAAACTGTTTTTT.

V is TRBV20-1 and J is TRBJ1-6; D is unclear. In germline, CDR1 is DFQATT, CDR2 SNEGSKA (reference sequence). The CDR3 is 16 amino acids. V was pared by 3 bases and J by 10 bases, with 22 bases between. The CDR3 loop is CSARGIRLPGGSPLHF. The DNA for the CDR3 is TGCAGTGCTAGGGGTATCCGACTTCCAGGCGGGTCACCCCTCCACTTT.

The table lists this clonotype with a count of one. The CDR3 loop is CASSTGQTSGANVLTF. In DNA, the CDR3 is TGCGCCAGCAGCACGGGACAGACCTCTGGGGCCAACGTCCTGACTTTC. The chain carries TRBV5-1 and TRBJ2-6; 7 bases are a match to TRBD1. This CDR3 has 16 amino acids. J gave up 0 bases and V 4 bases, and 4 bases lay outside the gene matches. Germline CDR1 and CDR2: SGHRS and YFSETQ.